This is a list of T cell receptor beta chains from one sample in a study of cytotoxic CD8 clonotypes in ibrutinib-treated CLL. Sequenced by immunoSEQ multiplex PCR; TCRdb stores in-frame clones only, minus some. The sample consists of approximately 140,000 clones, 85% to 95% of them appearing once. The sequencing used PBMCs, collected after 12 months of ibrutinib treatment. These receptors came from a human donor with chronic lymphocytic leukemia. CDR3s include the opening cysteine and the closing phenylalanine or tryptophan. D genes are given only for firm matches. Expanded clones get a size class; other rows say once, few or many, or leave the size out.

TRBJ2-6 | once | TRBV30 | - | TGTGCCTGGAGAATCTCTGGGGCCAACGTCCTGACTTTC | CAWRISGANVLTF
TRBJ1-5 | - | TRBV5-8 | - | TGTGCCAGCAGCTTGGAAGGGGCCTCTAATCAGCCCCAGCATTTT | CASSLEGASNQPQHF
TRBJ2-2 | - | TRBV10-3 | - | TGTGCCATCAGCCCCAACCCCTGGAGAGAGCGGGAGCTGTTTTTT | CAISPNPWRERELFF
TRBJ1-1 | - | TRBV29-1 | - | TGCAGCGTTGAACTTCCAGGGGAAGGAGCTTTCTTT | CSVELPGEGAFF
TRBJ2-1 | - | TRBV29-1 | - | TGCAGCGTGGGGGACTTGGGCAATGAGCAGTTCTTC | CSVGDLGNEQFF
TRBJ2-2 | - | TRBV28 | TRBD1 | TGTGCCAGCAGACAAACAGGGGGCGGGGAGCTGTTTTTT | CASRQTGGGELFF
TRBJ1-5 | - | TRBV19 | - | TGTGCCAGTAGTATTTTTCGTCAGCCCCAGCATTTT | CASSIFRQPQHF
TRBJ2-7 | - | TRBV28 | - | TGTGCCAGCAGCTCCACCGCGATAACCTACTACTCCTACGAGCAGTACTTC | CASSSTAITYYSYEQYF
TRBJ2-1 | few | TRBV7-2 | - | TGTGCCAGCAGCTTAGCGGGCTTCAATGAGCAGTTCTTC | CASSLAGFNEQFF
TRBJ2-1 | - | TRBV6-1 | - | TGTGCCAGCAGTGAATTTGGGGAAGGGTGGCTAGCCTTAAATGATGAGCAGTTCTTC | CASSEFGEGWLALNDEQFF
TRBJ2-5 | few | TRBV5-1 | - | TGCGCCAGCAGCTTGGGGTTTGTTGCACCTCGTTCGCAAGAGACCCAGTACTTC | CASSLGFVAPRSQETQYF
TRBJ2-5 | few | TRBV6-6 | TRBD1 | TGTGCCAGCAGTTCCGGACAGGGACAAGAGACCCAGTACTTC | CASSSGQGQETQYF
TRBJ2-3 | - | TRBV12-5 | - | TGTGCTAGTGGGTGGTTTGGAGATACGCAGTATTTT | CASGWFGDTQYF
TRBJ2-7 | once | TRBV6-5 | TRBD2 | TGTGCCAGCAGTTTTGGGGGGGTCTCCTACGAGCAGTACTTC | CASSFGGVSYEQYF
TRBJ2-7 | - | TRBV6-5 | - | TGTGCCAGCAGCTACGCCGGCCTTAGGTCGGACGAGCAGTACTTC | CASSYAGLRSDEQYF
TRBJ2-3 | - | TRBV9 | - | TGTGCCAGCAGCGTTCAAGGGAGCACAGATACGCAGTATTTT | CASSVQGSTDTQYF
TRBJ2-6 | - | TRBV6-5 | - | TGTGCTAACCAACGGTCCGTCTCTGGGGCCAACGTCCTGACTTTC | CANQRSVSGANVLTF
TRBJ2-4 | - | TRBV28 | - | TGTGCCAGCAGTTTATCCGACACACGCGCCAAAAACATTCAGTACTTC | CASSLSDTRAKNIQYF
TRBJ2-7 | few | TRBV5-1 | - | TGCGCCAGCAGCTTGGGGTTCCAAAACAGTGCAGGTGAGCAGTACTTC | CASSLGFQNSAGEQYF
TRBJ2-7 | - | TRBV6-5 | - | TGTGCCAGCAGTTATCTGGGCCCCCTGTTGGCCCACGAGCAGTACTTC | CASSYLGPLLAHEQYF
TRBJ2-2 | - | TRBV10-3 | TRBD2 | TGTGCCATGGGGACTAGCGGGGACGGGGAGCTGTTTTTT | CAMGTSGDGELFF
TRBJ2-7 | - | TRBV27 | TRBD2 | TGTGCCAGCACCGACGGGGGGGGACGTAACGCCTACGAGCAGTACTTC | CASTDGGGRNAYEQYF
TRBJ1-5 | few | TRBV28 | - | TGTGCCAGCAGTACGAGACAGTACAATCAGCCCCAGCATTTT | CASSTRQYNQPQHF
TRBJ2-5 | - | TRBV6-1 | - | TGTGCCAGCAGGAGCACCGGGGCCGGGGAGACCCAGTACTTC | CASRSTGAGETQYF
TRBJ1-2 | - | TRBV19 | - | TGTGCCAGTACCATAGCCACAGGGCGCTATGGCTACACCTTC | CASTIATGRYGYTF
TRBJ1-2 | - | TRBV28 | - | TGTGCCAGCAGGACTACAGGAGCCTATGGCTACACCTTC | CASRTTGAYGYTF
TRBJ2-1 | - | TRBV19 | - | TGTGCCAGTACTACGGTCGGGGGACAGATTCGTATGTTCTTC | CASTTVGGQIRMFF
TRBJ2-7 | - | TRBV28 | TRBD2 | TGTGCCAGCAGCCCACTAGCGGGCGAGCAGTACTTC | CASSPLAGEQYF
TRBJ2-3 | - | TRBV25-1 | TRBD1 | TGTGCCAGCAGTGAAGGCCAGGGGGCTTTAGATACGCAGTATTTT | CASSEGQGALDTQYF
TRBJ2-3 | - | TRBV25-1 | - | TGTGCCAGCAGTGAAAGGGGAAAGGGAGGGGGAGATACGCAGTATTTT | CASSERGKGGGDTQYF
TRBJ2-5 | - | TRBV21-1 | - | TGTGCCACCAAATCCCCGGGACTAGCAAGGCCGACCCAGTACTTC | CATKSPGLARPTQYF
TRBJ1-5 | - | TRBV27 | TRBD1 | TGTGCCAGCAGTCCCTGGGACAGGGGGGGTCAGCCCCAGCATTTT | CASSPWDRGGQPQHF
TRBJ2-2 | - | TRBV4-2 | TRBD2 | TGTGCCAGCAGCCCCCTCCGGGACTATATGAACACCGGGGAGCTGTTTTTT | CASSPLRDYMNTGELFF
TRBJ1-3 | - | TRBV7-3 | - | TGTGCCAGCACCACGGCCGCGACAAAAGAAGGAAACACCATATATTTT | CASTTAATKEGNTIYF
TRBJ2-7 | - | TRBV18 | TRBD2 | TGTGCCAGCTCACCTATTTCAGCGGGAGTGAGCAACGAGCAGTACTTC | CASSPISAGVSNEQYF
TRBJ1-2 | - | TRBV28 | - | TGTGCCAGCAGTAAGATGACTAACTATGGCTACACCTTC | CASSKMTNYGYTF
TRBJ2-3 | - | TRBV7-9 | - | TGTGCCAGCAGTTTAGCGAAACTCAGCACAGATACGCAGTATTTT | CASSLAKLSTDTQYF
TRBJ2-3 | - | TRBV7-3 | TRBD2 | TGTGCCAGCAGCTTAAGGGTAGCGGGAGGGATCGCAGATACGCAGTATTTT | CASSLRVAGGIADTQYF
TRBJ1-1 | - | TRBV4-3 | - | TGCGCCAGCAGCCAAGCTAAGCGGGGCACTGAAGCTTTCTTT | CASSQAKRGTEAFF
TRBJ2-7 | once | TRBV7-3 | - | TGTGCCAGCAGCTTAAGGGGAGTGGGTAGCGGAGACTACGAGCAGTACTTC | CASSLRGVGSGDYEQYF
TRBJ2-5 | - | TRBV28 | - | TGTGCCAGCAGTTTAAGGGATGTCAAGGAGACCCAGTACTTC | CASSLRDVKETQYF
TRBJ1-4 | - | TRBV6-5 | TRBD1 | TGTGCCAGCAGTTACTCCAGGGGGCTGGGTGAAAAACTGTTTTTT | CASSYSRGLGEKLFF
TRBJ2-7 | - | TRBV4-2 | TRBD2 | TGTGCCAGCAGCCAACCTTATCTAGCGGGCCTCCCCCGGGAGCAGTACTTC | CASSQPYLAGLPREQYF
TRBJ1-5 | - | TRBV19 | - | TGTGCCAGTAGTAGGACAGCCCAAAATCAGCCCCAGCATTTT | CASSRTAQNQPQHF
TRBJ1-3 | - | TRBV21-1 | - | TGTGCCAGGGACTTATGCTCTGGAAACACCATATATTTT | CARDLCSGNTIYF